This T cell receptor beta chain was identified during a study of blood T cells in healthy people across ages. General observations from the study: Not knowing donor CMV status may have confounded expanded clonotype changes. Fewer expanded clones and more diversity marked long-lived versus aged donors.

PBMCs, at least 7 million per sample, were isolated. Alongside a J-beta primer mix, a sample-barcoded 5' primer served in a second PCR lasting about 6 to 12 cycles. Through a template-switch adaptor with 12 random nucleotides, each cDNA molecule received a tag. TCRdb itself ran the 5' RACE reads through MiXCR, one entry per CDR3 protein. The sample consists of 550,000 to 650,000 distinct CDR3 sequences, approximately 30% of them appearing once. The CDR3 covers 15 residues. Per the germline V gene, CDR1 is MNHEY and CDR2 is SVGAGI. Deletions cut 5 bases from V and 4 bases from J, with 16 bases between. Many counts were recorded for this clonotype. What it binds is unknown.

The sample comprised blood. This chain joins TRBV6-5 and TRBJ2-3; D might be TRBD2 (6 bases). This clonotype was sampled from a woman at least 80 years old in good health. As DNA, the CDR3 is TGTGCCAGCAGTCCTCTGATGGGGGGAGCAGATACGCAGTATTTT. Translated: CASSPLMGGADTQYF.